The next 7 T cell receptor beta chains were all read from a single sample in a study of cytomegalovirus exposure and HLA in healthy donors. A multiplex PCR was run with 60 Vbeta primers and 13 Jbeta primers. Assay used: immunoSEQ multiplex PCR; TCRdb lists only in-frame clones, some missing. The profile shows roughly 100,000 clones, 65% to 85% of them singletons. Material for sequencing was PBMCs. The receptors originated from a young man in good health and CMV-seronegative.

The V call is TRBV4-1, the J call TRBJ2-4, with TRBD2 matching over 11 bases. CDR1 and CDR2 from the germline V gene are MGHRA and YSYEKL. This CDR3 is 18 amino acids long. With 4 bases clipped from V and 3 bases from J, the junction kept 11 bases outside the gene matches. As DNA, the CDR3 is TGCGCCAGCAGCCCCGTAGCGGGAGGGCCTCGAGTCAAAAACATTCAGTACTTC. Its protein product is CASSPVAGGPRVKNIQYF.

This clone was seen only once. This chain connects TRBV29-1 to TRBJ2-7; 8 bases line up with TRBD2. Germline V gives CDR1 SQVTM, CDR2 ANQGSEA. The CDR3 extends over 14 amino acids. J gave up 1 base and V 6 bases, and 8 bases lay outside the gene matches. CDR3 protein: CSVRGLGVSYEQYF. The CDR3, as DNA: TGCAGCGTCCGGGGACTAGGGGTTTCCTACGAGCAGTACTTC.

The chain employs TRBV30 and TRBJ1-2; D is undetermined. There are 13 residues in the CDR3. Trimming stripped 3 bases from V and 1 base from J, with 9 bases between. Germline assignment: CDR1 GTSNPN and CDR2 SVGIG (reference sequence). The CDR3 is CAWSQDYNYGYTF. CDR3 nucleotide sequence: TGTGCCTGGAGCCAGGATTATAACTATGGCTACACCTTC. Using reference TRBV30 and TRBJ1-2 for the parts outside the CDR3, the full variable domain is SQTIHQWPATLVQPVGSPLSLECTVEGTSNPNLYWYRQAAGRGLQLLFYSVGIGQISSEVPQNLSASRPQDRQFILSSKKLLLSDSGFYLCAWSQDYNYGYTFGSGTRLTVV.

The genes are TRBV19 and TRBJ2-3; 7 bases line up with TRBD2. The CDR3 has 16 amino acids. CDR1 and CDR2 (germline): LNHDA, SQIVND (reference sequence). With V trimmed by 2 bases and J by 0 bases, 5 bases remained unmatched. The CDR3 sequence is CASSIKGGSSTDTQYF. The CDR3 DNA reads as TGTGCCAGTAGTATAAAGGGCGGGAGTAGCACAGATACGCAGTATTTT.

The V gene is TRBV6-1, the J gene TRBJ1-4, with D uncertain. CDR3 length: 14 residues. The ends were cut back, 7 bases at V and 8 bases at J, with 17 bases in the middle. Germline values: CDR1 MNHNS, CDR2 SASEGT. CDR3 coding DNA: TGTGCCAGCACCGAAAGACCGGGAAACGAAAAACTGTTTTTT. Its translation is CASTERPGNEKLFF.

In this sample, this clone turned up once. The chain employs TRBV5-8 and TRBJ2-7; D perhaps matches TRBD2 (6 bases). CDR1 and CDR2 from the germline V gene are SGHTS and YDEGEE. The V end was cut by 4 bases, the J end by 7 bases, with 18 bases between. The CDR3 consists of 14 residues. The CDR3 here is CASSPGTFLREQYF. CDR3 coding DNA: TGTGCCAGCAGCCCCGGGACTTTTCTCCGAGAGCAGTACTTC.

The chain joins TRBV2 to TRBJ1-1, with D perhaps matching TRBD1 (6 bases). CDR1 and CDR2 (germline): SNHLY, FYNNEI. Trimming pared 3 bases from V and 1 base from J, leaving 12 bases between. This CDR3 has 15 amino acids. The CDR3 DNA is TGTGCCAGCAGTGATCAGCCAGGGGCGAACACTGAAGCTTTCTTT. As protein: CASSDQPGANTEAFF.